These T cell receptor beta chains were read from a single sample in a study of cytotoxic CD8 clonotypes in ibrutinib-treated CLL. Here immunoSEQ multiplex PCR was the method, and the copy in TCRdb shows in-frame clones only, minus some. The repertoire includes approximately 45,000 clones, 50% to 80% of them detected once, and 20% to 25% sits in the top ten. The source was PBMCs, collected after 24 months of ibrutinib treatment. These receptors were taken from a human donor with chronic lymphocytic leukemia. The CDR3 runs from the conserved cysteine through the conserved F or W. The D gene is left open where the match is weak.

V gene	CDR3 length	D gene	J gene	CDR3 protein
TRBV9	16	NA	TRBJ2-3	CASSSRTGKSTDTQYF
TRBV2	17	TRBD1	TRBJ1-1	CASSSGTGGAISTEAFF
TRBV19	20	TRBD1	TRBJ1-1	CASSTPGGTRQGRGNTEAFF
TRBV5-1	16	NA	TRBJ1-1	CASSLVAGGFVPEAFF
TRBV19	12	TRBD1	TRBJ1-2	CASSAGGYGYTF
TRBV5-4	14	NA	TRBJ2-7	CASSLGGIYYEQYF
TRBV18	18	NA	TRBJ1-2	CASSPQESGTESFYGYTF
TRBV5-6	16	NA	TRBJ2-3	CASSLSPRVRTDTQYF
TRBV28	15	NA	TRBJ2-1	CASSFSHYTGGEQFF
TRBV28	16	TRBD1	TRBJ2-7	CASSLVGTARGYEQYF
TRBV4-1	15	TRBD2	TRBJ2-3	CASSQGGTTTDTQYF
TRBV27	13	NA	TRBJ2-5	CASSLSSGRTQYF
TRBV5-1	14	NA	TRBJ1-4	CASSLTTTNEKLFF
TRBV9	16	NA	TRBJ2-7	CASSVDRQQPSHVKYF
TRBV6-6	15	NA	TRBJ2-5	CASSQGGGPVETQYF
TRBV5-4	13	NA	TRBJ1-2	CASSLAGSLGYTF
TRBV2	16	TRBD1	TRBJ1-3	CASSTLRTGLGNTIYF
TRBV21-1	15	NA	TRBJ1-1	CASSKRTGLSTEAFF
TRBV29-1	12	NA	TRBJ1-1	CSVETPSSEAFF
TRBV29-1	14	NA	TRBJ2-5	CSVGTLRDGETQYF